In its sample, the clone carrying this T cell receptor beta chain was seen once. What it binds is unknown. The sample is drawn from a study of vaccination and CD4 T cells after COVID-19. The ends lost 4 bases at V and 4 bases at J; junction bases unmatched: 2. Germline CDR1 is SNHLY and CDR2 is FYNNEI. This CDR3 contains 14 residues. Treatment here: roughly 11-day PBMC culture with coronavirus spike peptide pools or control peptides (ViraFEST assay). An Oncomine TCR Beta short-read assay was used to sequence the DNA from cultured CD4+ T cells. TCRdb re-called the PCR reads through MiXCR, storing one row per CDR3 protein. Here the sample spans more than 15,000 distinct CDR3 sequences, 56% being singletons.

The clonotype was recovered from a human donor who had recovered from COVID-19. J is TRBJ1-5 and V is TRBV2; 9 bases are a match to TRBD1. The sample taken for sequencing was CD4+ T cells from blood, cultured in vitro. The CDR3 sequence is CASSVGQGNQPQHF. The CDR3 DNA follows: TGTGCCAGCAGTGTCGGACAGGGGAATCAGCCCCAGCATTTT.